The clone carrying this TCR beta chain was recorded many times. What it binds is not known. The sample belongs to a study of early T cells in non-severe SARS-CoV-2 infection. Turning to the study itself: Alpha and beta chains were unpaired, from unsorted whole-blood bulk RNA.

V dropped 0 bases and J dropped 6 bases, with 6 bases sitting between them. The germline V gene has CDR1 MDHEN and CDR2 SYDVKM. The length of the CDR3 is 12 residues. Individual cDNA molecules were tagged with unique molecular identifiers, the study reported. Each CDR3 protein gets one entry after TCRdb re-called the 5' RACE reads with MiXCR. The sample includes about 60,000 distinct CDR3 sequences, about an eighth of them seen just once. General study results and limits: Anti-spike CD8 responses were favored in VDJdb matching, and private and CD4 specificities were missed.

The V call is TRBV28, the J call TRBJ2-7, with D unresolved. The sequenced sample consisted of whole blood. The receptor comes from an adult who was a healthcare worker with PCR-confirmed SARS-CoV-2 infection or an uninfected control (not recorded which). CDR3 coding DNA: TGTGCCAGCAGTTTATGGCGTTTCGAGCAGTACTTC. This translates into CASSLWRFEQYF. The full variable domain, its missing parts supplied by reference TRBV28 and TRBJ2-7, is DVKVTQSSRYLVKRTGEKVFLECVQDMDHENMFWYRQDPGLGLRLIYFSYDVKMKEKGDIPEGYSVSREKKERFSLILESASTNQTSMYLCASSLWRFEQYFGPGTRLTVT.